Following are 8 T cell receptor beta chains from one sample sequenced in a study of T cells in Graves' hyperthyroidism and ophthalmopathy (dated by TCRdb to about 2019). Library preparation employed multiplex PCR. This sample was sequenced with an Illumina HiSeq 2000. The TCR beta CDR3 regions were amplified from the RNA transcripts. A first-round RT-PCR of the TCR CDR3 used the HTBI primer set with the Qiagen OneStep RT-PCR kit. The public reads were run again by TCRdb, first through fastp at Q25 and then through MiXCR, and only productive beta chains were kept. Each entry merges the rows of one CDR3 protein and shows their most common DNA and genes. The sample includes 600,000 to 800,000 distinct CDR3 sequences, with just over 35% observed a single time. The ten top clones hold more than 25% of the sample. Material: blood. The receptors derive from a middle-aged woman with Graves' hyperthyroidism.

Turning to this clonotype: At one end the junction does not follow the germline gene, possibly because of a read error. V is TRBV12-3 or TRBV12-4 and J is TRBJ2-2; no clear D gene. This CDR3 is built from 14 residues. As DNA, the CDR3 is TGTGCCAGCAGTTTTAGTAGGGTGACCGTGGAGCTGTTTTTT. As protein: CASSFSRVTVELFF.

The chain recombines TRBV6-2 or TRBV6-3 with TRBJ1-3; D is ambiguous. The CDR3 extends over 13 amino acids. Germline CDR1 and CDR2: MNHEY and SVGEGT. V gave up 8 bases and J gave up 0 bases, with 8 bases separating them. The CDR3 loop is CASDQSSGNTIYF. For the CDR3, the DNA is TGTGCCAGCGACCAGTCCTCTGGAAACACCATATATTTT.

This clonotype was detected many times. V and J are TRBV6-5 and TRBJ1-6; 9 bases fit TRBD1. Trimming took 4 bases from V and 10 from J; bases not matched to a gene: 8. The CDR3 sequence is 15 residues long. Germline CDR1 and CDR2: MNHEY and SVGAGI. The CDR3 DNA is TGTGCCAGCAGTTCCGACAGGGGGGTGCCCTCACCCCTCCACTTT. Its translation is CASSSDRGVPSPLHF.

The DNA for the CDR3 is TGCAGTGCTAGCCCACAAGCCTACGGGCAGTACTTC. It is translated as CSASPQAYGQYF. The V gene is TRBV20-1, the J gene TRBJ2-5, with D unresolved. V dropped 3 bases and J dropped 11 bases, with 16 bases sitting between them. This CDR3 is 12 amino acids long. CDR1 is DFQATT, CDR2 SNEGSKA, per germline (reference sequence).

This clonotype was detected many times. The gene calls are TRBV10-2 and TRBJ1-2, with a possible D match to TRBD1 (5 bases). This CDR3 contains 13 residues. The V gene lost 4 bases and the J gene lost 4 bases, with 10 bases spanning the gap. Per germline, CDR1 WSHSY and CDR2 SAAADI. CDR3 DNA: TGCGCCAGCAGTGCTCGGGACTTCTATGGCTACACCTTC. It encodes CASSARDFYGYTF.

V and J are TRBV6-2 or TRBV6-3 and TRBJ2-7, with 7 bases matching TRBD2. V gave up 8 bases and J gave up 4 bases; unmatched junction bases: 5. This CDR3 has 12 amino acids. From germline, CDR1 is MNHEY and CDR2 SVGEGT. CDR3 bases: TGTGCCAGCGGGGGAGGGAATTACGAGCAGTACTTC. Translating it yields CASGGGNYEQYF.

This clonotype showed up many times. CDR3: CSVTGSKLGGEQYF. DNA of the CDR3: TGCAGCGTTACCGGTTCTAAACTCGGAGGGGAGCAGTACTTC. The chain uses TRBV29-1 and TRBJ2-7, with D perhaps matching TRBD2 (6 bases). The CDR3 runs 14 residues. Deletions cut 5 bases from V and 7 bases from J, with 21 bases between. Per germline, CDR1 SQVTM and CDR2 ANQGSEA.

At least ten counts were recorded for this clonotype. V and J are TRBV7-6 and TRBJ1-6, with D possibly matching TRBD1 (5 bases). Germline-derived CDR1 and CDR2 are SGHVS and FNYEAQ. The CDR3 covers 18 residues. The V end was cut by 5 bases, the J end by 9 bases, with 26 bases between. The CDR3 nucleotides are TGTGCCAGCAGCCAATATTTGGGGGAAGACGGCTACGGTTCACCCCTCCACTTT. It specifies CASSQYLGEDGYGSPLHF.